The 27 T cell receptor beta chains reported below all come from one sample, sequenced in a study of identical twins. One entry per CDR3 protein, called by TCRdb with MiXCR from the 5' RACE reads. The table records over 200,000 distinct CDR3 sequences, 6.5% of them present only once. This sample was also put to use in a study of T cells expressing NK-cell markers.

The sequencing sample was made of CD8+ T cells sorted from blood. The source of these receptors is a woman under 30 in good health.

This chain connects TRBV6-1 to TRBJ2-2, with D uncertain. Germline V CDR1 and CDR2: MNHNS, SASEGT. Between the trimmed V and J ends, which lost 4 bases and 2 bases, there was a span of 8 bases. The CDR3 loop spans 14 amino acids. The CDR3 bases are TGTGCCAGCAGTGCACACTACAACACCGGGGAGCTGTTTTTT. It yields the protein CASSAHYNTGELFF.

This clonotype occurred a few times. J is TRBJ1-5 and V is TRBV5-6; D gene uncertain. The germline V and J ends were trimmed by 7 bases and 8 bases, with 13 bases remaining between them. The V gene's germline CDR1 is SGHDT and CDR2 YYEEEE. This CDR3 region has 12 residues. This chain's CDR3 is CASSGPREPQHF. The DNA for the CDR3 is TGTGCCAGCTCGGGCCCTCGGGAGCCCCAGCATTTT.

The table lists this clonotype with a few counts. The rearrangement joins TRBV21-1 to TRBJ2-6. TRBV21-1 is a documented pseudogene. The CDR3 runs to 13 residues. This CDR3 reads CASSKAGANVLTF. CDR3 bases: TGTGCCAGCAGCAAAGCTGGGGCCAACGTCCTGACTTTC.

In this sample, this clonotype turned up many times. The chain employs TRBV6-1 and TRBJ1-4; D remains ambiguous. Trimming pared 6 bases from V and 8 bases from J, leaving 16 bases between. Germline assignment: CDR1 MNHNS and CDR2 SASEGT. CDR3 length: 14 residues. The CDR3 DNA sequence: TGTGCCAGCAGCCCCCCTACCGCGGGGGAAAAACTGTTTTTT. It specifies CASSPPTAGEKLFF.

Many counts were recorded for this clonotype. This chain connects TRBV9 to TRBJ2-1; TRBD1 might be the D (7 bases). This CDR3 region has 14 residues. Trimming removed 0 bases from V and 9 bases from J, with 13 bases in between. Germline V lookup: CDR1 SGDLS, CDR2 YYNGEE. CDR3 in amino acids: CASSVVEGAGEQFF. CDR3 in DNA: TGTGCCAGCAGCGTAGTGGAGGGGGCGGGTGAGCAGTTCTTC.

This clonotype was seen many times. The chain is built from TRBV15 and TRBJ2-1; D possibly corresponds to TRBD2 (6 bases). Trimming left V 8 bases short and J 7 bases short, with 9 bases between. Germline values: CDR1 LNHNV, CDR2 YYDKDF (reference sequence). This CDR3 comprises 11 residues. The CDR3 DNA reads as TGTGCCACCCTCCGGGGGAATGAGCAGTTCTTC. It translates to CATLRGNEQFF. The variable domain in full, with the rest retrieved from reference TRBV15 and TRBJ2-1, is DAMVIQNPRYQVTQFGKPVTLSCSQTLNHNVMYWYQQKSSQAPKLLFHYYDKDFNNEADTPDNFQSRRPNTSFCFLDIRSPGLGDTAMYLCATLRGNEQFFGPGTRLTVL.

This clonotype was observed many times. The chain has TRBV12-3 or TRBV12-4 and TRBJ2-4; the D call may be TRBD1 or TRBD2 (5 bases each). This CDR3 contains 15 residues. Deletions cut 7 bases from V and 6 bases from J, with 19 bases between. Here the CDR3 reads CASIRDGLRVNIQYF. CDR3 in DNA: TGTGCCAGCATCCGGGACGGCCTAAGAGTAAACATTCAGTACTTC.

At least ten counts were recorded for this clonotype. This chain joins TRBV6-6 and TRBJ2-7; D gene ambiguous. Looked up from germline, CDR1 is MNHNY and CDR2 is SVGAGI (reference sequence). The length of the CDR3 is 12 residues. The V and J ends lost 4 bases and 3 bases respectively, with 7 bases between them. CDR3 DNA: TGTGCCAGCAGTTCCCGAAACTACGAGCAGTACTTC. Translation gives CASSSRNYEQYF.

The CDR3 region is CAGGGGPANEQFF. Written as DNA, the CDR3 is TGTGCCGGAGGGGGGGGGCCGGCCAATGAGCAGTTCTTC. The gene calls are TRBV25-1 and TRBJ2-1; a possible D gene is TRBD2 (7 bases). The ends were cut back, 11 bases at V and 6 bases at J, with 17 bases in the middle. The length of the CDR3 is 13 residues. Germline V CDR1 and CDR2: MGHDK, SYGVNS.

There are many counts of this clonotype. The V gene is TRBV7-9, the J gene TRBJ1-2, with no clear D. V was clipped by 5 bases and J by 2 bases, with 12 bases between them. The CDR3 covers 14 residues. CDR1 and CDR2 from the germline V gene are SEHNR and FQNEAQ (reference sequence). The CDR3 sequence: CASSPPVKNYGYTF. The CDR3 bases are TGTGCCAGCAGCCCGCCGGTCAAAAACTATGGCTACACCTTC.

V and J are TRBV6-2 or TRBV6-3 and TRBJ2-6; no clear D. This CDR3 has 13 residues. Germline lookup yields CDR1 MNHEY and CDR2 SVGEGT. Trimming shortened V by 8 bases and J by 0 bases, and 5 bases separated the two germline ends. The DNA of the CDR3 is TGTGCCAGCCGGCACTCTGGGGCCAACGTCCTGACTTTC. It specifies CASRHSGANVLTF.

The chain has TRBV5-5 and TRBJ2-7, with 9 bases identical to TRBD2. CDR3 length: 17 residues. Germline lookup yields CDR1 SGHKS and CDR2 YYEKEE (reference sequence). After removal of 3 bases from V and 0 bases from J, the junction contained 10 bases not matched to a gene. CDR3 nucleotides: TGTGCCAGCAGCTCTTACATAGCGGGAGACCGCTCCTACGAGCAGTACTTC. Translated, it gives CASSSYIAGDRSYEQYF.

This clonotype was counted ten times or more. In DNA form, the CDR3 reads TGTGCCAGCACTGGGGCCAGGTTACAAGAGACCCAGTACTTC. This sequence encodes CASTGARLQETQYF. This chain joins TRBV6-1 and TRBJ2-5; D perhaps matches TRBD1 (5 bases). V lost 7 bases and J 2 bases, leaving 14 bases between the germline ends. The length of the CDR3 is 14 residues. The V gene's germline CDR1 is MNHNS and CDR2 SASEGT.

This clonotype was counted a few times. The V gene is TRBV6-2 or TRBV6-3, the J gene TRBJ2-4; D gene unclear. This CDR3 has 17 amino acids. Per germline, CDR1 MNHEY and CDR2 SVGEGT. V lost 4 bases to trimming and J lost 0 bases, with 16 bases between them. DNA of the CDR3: TGTGCCAGCAGTTCAAAGCCAGAAGCCCTAGCCAAAAACATTCAGTACTTC. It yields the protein CASSSKPEALAKNIQYF.

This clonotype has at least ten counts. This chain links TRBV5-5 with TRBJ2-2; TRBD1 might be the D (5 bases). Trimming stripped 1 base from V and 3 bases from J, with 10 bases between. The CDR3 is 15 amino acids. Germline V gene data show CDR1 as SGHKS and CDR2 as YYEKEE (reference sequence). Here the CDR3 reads CASSLSRGHTGELFF. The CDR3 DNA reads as TGTGCCAGCAGCTTGTCTAGGGGTCACACCGGGGAGCTGTTTTTT.

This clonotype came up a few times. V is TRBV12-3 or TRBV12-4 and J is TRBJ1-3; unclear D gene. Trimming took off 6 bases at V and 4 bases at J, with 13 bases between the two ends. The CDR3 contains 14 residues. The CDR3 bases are TGTGCCAGCAGCCGGACTCGGCCAGGAAACACCATATATTTT. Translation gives CASSRTRPGNTIYF.

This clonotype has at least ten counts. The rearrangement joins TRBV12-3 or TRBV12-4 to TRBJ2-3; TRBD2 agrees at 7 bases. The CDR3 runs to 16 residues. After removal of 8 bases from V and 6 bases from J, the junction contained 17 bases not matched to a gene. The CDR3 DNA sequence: TGTGCCAGCTGGCAACCTGGCGGCGGGAGCGGGGATACGCAGTATTTT. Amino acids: CASWQPGGGSGDTQYF.

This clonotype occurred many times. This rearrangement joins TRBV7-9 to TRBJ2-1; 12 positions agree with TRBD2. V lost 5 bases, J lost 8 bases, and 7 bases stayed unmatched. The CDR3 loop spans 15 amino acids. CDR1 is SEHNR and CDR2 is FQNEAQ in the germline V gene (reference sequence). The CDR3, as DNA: TGTGCCAGCAGCCGGACTAGCGGGGCGGTCCATGAGCAGTTCTTC. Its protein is CASSRTSGAVHEQFF.

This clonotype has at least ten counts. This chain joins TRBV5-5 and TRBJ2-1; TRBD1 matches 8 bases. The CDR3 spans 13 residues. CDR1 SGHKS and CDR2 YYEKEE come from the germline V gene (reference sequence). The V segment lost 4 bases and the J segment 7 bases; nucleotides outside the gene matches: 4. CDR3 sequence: CASSRRQGNEQFF. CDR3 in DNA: TGTGCCAGCAGCAGGCGACAGGGGAATGAGCAGTTCTTC.

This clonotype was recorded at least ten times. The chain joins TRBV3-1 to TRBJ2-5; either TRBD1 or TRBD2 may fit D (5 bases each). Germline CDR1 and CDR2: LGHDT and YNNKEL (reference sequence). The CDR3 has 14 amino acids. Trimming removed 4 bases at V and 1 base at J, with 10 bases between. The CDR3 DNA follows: TGTGCCAGCAGCCCCGGGGCAGGCCAAGAGACCCAGTACTTC. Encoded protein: CASSPGAGQETQYF.

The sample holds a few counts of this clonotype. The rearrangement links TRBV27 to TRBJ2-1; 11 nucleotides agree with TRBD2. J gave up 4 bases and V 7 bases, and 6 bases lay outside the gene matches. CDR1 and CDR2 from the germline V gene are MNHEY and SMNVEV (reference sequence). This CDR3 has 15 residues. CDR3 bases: TGTGCCAGCAACATACTAGCGGGGGCTTACAATGAGCAGTTCTTC. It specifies CASNILAGAYNEQFF.

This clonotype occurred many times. CDR3 in DNA: TGTGCCAGCACTTTCGGGGGGGCCGGAGACATTCAGTACTTC. It is translated as CASTFGGAGDIQYF. The chain carries TRBV12-3 or TRBV12-4 and TRBJ2-4; 8 nucleotides match TRBD2. The junction had 10 bases not matched to a gene; V was cut back by 7 bases and J by 8 bases. The CDR3 consists of 14 residues.

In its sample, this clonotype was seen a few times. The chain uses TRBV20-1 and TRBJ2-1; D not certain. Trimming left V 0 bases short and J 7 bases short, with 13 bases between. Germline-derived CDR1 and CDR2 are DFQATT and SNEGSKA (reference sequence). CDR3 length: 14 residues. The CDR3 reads CSARDPVLGNEQFF. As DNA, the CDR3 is TGCAGTGCTAGAGATCCAGTTTTGGGTAATGAGCAGTTCTTC.

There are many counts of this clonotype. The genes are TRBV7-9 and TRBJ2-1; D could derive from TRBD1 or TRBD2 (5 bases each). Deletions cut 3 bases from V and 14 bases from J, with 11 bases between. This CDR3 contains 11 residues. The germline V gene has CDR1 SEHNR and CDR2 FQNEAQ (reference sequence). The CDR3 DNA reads TGTGCCAGCAGCTTGGGGGAAATTGAGTTCTTC. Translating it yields CASSLGEIEFF.

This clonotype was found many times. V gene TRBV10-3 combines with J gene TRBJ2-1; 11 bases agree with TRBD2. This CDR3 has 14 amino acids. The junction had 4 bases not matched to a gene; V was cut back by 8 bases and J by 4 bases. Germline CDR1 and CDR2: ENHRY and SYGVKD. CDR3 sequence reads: CAIHPSGRYNEQFF. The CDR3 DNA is TGTGCCATCCATCCTAGCGGGAGGTACAATGAGCAGTTCTTC.

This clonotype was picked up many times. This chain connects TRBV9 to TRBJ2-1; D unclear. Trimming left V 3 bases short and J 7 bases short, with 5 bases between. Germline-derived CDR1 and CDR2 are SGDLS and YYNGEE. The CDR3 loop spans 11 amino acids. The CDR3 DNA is TGTGCCAGCAGCGGCAATAATGAGCAGTTCTTC. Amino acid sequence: CASSGNNEQFF.

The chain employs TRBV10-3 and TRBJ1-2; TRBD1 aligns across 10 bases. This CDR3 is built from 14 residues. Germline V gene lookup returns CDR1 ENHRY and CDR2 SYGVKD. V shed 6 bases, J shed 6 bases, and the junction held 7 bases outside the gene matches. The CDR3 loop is CAISRPGQGNGYTF. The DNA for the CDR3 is TGTGCCATCAGCCGACCGGGACAGGGGAATGGCTACACCTTC.